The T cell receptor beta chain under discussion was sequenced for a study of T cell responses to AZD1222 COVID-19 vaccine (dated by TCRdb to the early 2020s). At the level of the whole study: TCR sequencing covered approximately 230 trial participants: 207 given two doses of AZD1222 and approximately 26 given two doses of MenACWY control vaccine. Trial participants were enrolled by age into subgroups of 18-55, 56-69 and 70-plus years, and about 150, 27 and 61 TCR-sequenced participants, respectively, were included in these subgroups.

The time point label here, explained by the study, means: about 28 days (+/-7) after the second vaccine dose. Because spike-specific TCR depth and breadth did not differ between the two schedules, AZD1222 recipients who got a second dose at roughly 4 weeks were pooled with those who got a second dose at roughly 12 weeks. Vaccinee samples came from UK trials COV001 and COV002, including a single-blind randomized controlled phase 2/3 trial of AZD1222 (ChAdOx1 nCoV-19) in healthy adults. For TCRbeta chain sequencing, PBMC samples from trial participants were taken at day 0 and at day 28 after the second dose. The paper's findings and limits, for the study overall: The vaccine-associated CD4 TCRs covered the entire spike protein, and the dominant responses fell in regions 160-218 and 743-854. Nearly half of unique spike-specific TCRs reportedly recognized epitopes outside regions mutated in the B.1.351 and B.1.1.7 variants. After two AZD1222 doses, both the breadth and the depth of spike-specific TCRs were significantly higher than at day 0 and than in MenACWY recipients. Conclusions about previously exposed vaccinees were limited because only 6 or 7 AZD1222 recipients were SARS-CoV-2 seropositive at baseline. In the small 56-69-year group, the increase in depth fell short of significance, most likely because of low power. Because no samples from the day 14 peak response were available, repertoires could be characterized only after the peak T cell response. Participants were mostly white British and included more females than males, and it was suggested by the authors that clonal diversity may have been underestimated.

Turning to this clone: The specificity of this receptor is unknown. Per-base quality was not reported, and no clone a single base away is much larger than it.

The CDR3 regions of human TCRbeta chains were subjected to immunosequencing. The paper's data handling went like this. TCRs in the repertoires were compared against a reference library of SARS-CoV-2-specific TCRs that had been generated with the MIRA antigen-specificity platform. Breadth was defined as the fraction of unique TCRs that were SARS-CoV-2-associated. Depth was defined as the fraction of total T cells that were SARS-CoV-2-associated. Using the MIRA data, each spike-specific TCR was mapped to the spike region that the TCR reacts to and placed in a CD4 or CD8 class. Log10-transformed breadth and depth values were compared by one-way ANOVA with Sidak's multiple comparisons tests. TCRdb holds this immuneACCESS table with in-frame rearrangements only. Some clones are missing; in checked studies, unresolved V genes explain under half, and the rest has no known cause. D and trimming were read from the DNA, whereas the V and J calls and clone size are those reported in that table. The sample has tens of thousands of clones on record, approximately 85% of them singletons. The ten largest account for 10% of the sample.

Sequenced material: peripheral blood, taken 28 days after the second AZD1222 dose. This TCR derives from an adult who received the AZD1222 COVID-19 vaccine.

The base sequence is TGCAGCGTTGTAAGGGGGCGGGATAATGAGCAGTTCTTC. Translated, this is CSVVRGRDNEQFF. Rearrangement joined TRBV29-1 to TRBJ2-1, with a tentative D gene TRBD1 over 7 matching bases. Trimming removed 4 bases from V and 7 bases from J, leaving 14 bases between the germline ends. Sequences SQVTM (CDR1) and ANQGSEA (CDR2) are obtained from the germline V gene. From its cysteine to its phenylalanine, the CDR3 spans 13 amino acids. Kept here is only the CDR3 DNA, which spans 39 bases and is read in frame from base 1.